A single sample is the source of the 31 T cell receptor beta chains below, sequenced in a study of T cells after somatic rescue of genetic block. Generated by immunoSEQ multiplex PCR, the TCRdb table keeps only in-frame clones and is missing some. The data hold about 16,000 clones, with 72% observed a single time. Sequenced input: peripheral blood mononuclear cells (PBMCs). The receptors stem from a boy between 5 and 17 years old.

The chain combines TRBV10-3 with TRBJ2-7, with 7 bases aligning to TRBD2. V was clipped by 10 bases and J by 3 bases; unmatched bases: 9. Per germline, CDR1 ENHRY and CDR2 SYGVKD. The CDR3 is 13 amino acids. CDR3 sequence reads: CATLSGSYYEQYF. The CDR3 DNA follows: TGTGCCACCCTTAGCGGGTCGTACTACGAGCAGTACTTC.

The gene calls are TRBV6-1 and TRBJ2-1; 9 bases are a match to TRBD2. Losses at the gene ends were 7 bases for V and 3 bases for J; bases not matched to a gene: 7. The CDR3 runs 15 residues. CDR1 is MNHNS and CDR2 is SASEGT in the germline V gene. As DNA, the CDR3 is TGTGCCAGCACTACCGGGACTAGCCGCTACAATGAGCAGTTCTTC. This translates into CASTTGTSRYNEQFF.

In its sample, this clone was seen once. The rearrangement links TRBV13 to TRBJ2-2, with TRBD1 matching 7 bases. CDR1 PRHDT and CDR2 FYEKMQ come from the germline V gene (reference sequence). This CDR3 contains 15 residues. J gave up 7 bases and V 1 base, and 6 bases lay outside the gene matches. DNA of the CDR3: TGTGCCAGCAGCTTAGTGGGACAGCGTATCGGGGAGCTGTTTTTT. Translated: CASSLVGQRIGELFF.

The chain joins TRBV10-3 to TRBJ2-3; TRBD2 is a possible D gene (7 bases). CDR1 and CDR2 (germline): ENHRY, SYGVKD. This CDR3 has 15 amino acids. Trimming left V 0 bases short and J 8 bases short, with 15 bases between. The DNA for the CDR3 is TGTGCCATCAGTGAGTCGGGGGGGGCCTCGAGTACGCAGTATTTT. Translation: CAISESGGASSTQYF.

The table lists this clone with a few counts. V and J are TRBV29-1 and TRBJ1-1; the D gene is possibly TRBD1 (5 bases). Looked up from germline, CDR1 is SQVTM and CDR2 is ANQGSEA. The CDR3 extends over 12 amino acids. V was cut by 4 bases and J by 2 bases, with 8 bases left in between. This chain's CDR3 is CSVGRVNTEAFF. The CDR3, as DNA: TGCAGCGTTGGCAGGGTTAACACTGAAGCTTTCTTT.

V and J are TRBV10-3 and TRBJ2-3, with D perhaps matching TRBD2 (7 bases). Germline V CDR1 and CDR2: ENHRY, SYGVKD. V lost 7 bases and J lost 5, with 13 bases in between. The CDR3 is 13 amino acids. This CDR3 reads CAINGGQGDTQYF. CDR3 DNA sequence: TGTGCCATCAACGGGGGGCAGGGAGATACGCAGTATTTT.

This clone was seen a handful of times. The genes are TRBV7-2 and TRBJ1-1; the D is unclear. V lost 2 bases and J lost 2, with 9 bases in between. In germline, CDR1 is SGHTA, CDR2 FQGNSA. The CDR3 contains 14 residues. CDR3 sequence reads: CASSLIHPNTEAFF. The CDR3, as DNA: TGTGCCAGCAGCTTAATTCACCCTAACACTGAAGCTTTCTTT.

The rearrangement uses TRBV7-2 and TRBJ1-1; D is unclear. Trimming took off 3 bases at V and 1 base at J, with 6 bases between the two ends. The CDR3 contains 13 residues. Per the germline V gene, CDR1 is SGHTA and CDR2 is FQGNSA. CDR3 sequence (DNA): TGTGCCAGCAGCTTTACAGAGAACACTGAAGCTTTCTTT. Encoded protein: CASSFTENTEAFF.

The chain couples TRBV5-5 to TRBJ1-2, with a weak D call TRBD1 (6 bases). V was shortened by 5 bases and J by 4 bases, with 12 bases between the two germline ends. Germline CDR1 reads SGHKS; CDR2 reads YYEKEE (reference sequence). The CDR3 has 13 residues. The CDR3 nucleotides read TGTGCCAGCAGGGCTGGACAGACCTATGGCTACACCTTC. Translating gives CASRAGQTYGYTF.

The V call is TRBV29-1, the J call TRBJ1-1; D is unresolved. The CDR3 has 14 amino acids. CDR1 is SQVTM, CDR2 ANQGSEA, per germline. Trimming took off 5 bases at V and 4 bases at J, with 17 bases between the two ends. This CDR3 reads CSVPGRTNPTEAFF. In DNA form, the CDR3 reads TGCAGCGTTCCGGGGAGAACTAACCCCACTGAAGCTTTCTTT.

The rearrangement joins TRBV10-1 to TRBJ2-5; TRBD1 aligns across 8 bases. V was clipped by 1 base and J by 5 bases; unmatched bases: 6. Germline V gives CDR1 WNHNN, CDR2 SYGVQD (reference sequence). The CDR3 covers 15 residues. Written as DNA, the CDR3 is TGCGCCAGCAGTGAGTTAGACAGGGGCCAGGAGACCCAGTACTTC. Its protein product is CASSELDRGQETQYF.

The chain's CDR3 is CASSFMARQETQYF. The CDR3 region has the DNA TGTGCCAGCAGCTTCATGGCCAGACAAGAGACCCAGTACTTC. The chain carries TRBV7-9 and TRBJ2-5; no clear D gene. The CDR3 totals 14 residues. CDR1 is SEHNR, CDR2 FQNEAQ, per germline (reference sequence). The V gene lost 3 bases and the J gene lost 2 bases, with 10 bases spanning the gap.

The rearrangement links TRBV19 to TRBJ2-1; TRBD2 is a possible D gene (5 bases). The CDR3 has 16 amino acids. The germline V gene encodes CDR1 LNHDA and CDR2 SQIVND (reference sequence). Deletions cut 3 bases from V and 0 bases from J, with 12 bases between. In DNA form, the CDR3 reads TGTGCCAGTAGTATTGCGGGCCAGAGCTCCTACAATGAGCAGTTCTTC. This encodes CASSIAGQSSYNEQFF.

The rearrangement uses TRBV2 and TRBJ1-1, with TRBD1 matching over 9 bases. This CDR3 is 16 amino acids long. V trimming: 5 bases; J trimming: 0 bases; junction bases outside the gene matches: 7. Germline lookup yields CDR1 SNHLY and CDR2 FYNNEI. The CDR3 bases are TGTGCCAGCAGTATCCGGGACAGGGACATGAACACTGAAGCTTTCTTT. Translating it yields CASSIRDRDMNTEAFF.

The rearrangement links TRBV5-1 to TRBJ2-2; D gene unclear. Deletions cut 1 base from V and 3 bases from J, with 10 bases between. Germline CDR1 is SGHRS and CDR2 is YFSETQ. The CDR3 extends over 15 amino acids. CDR3: CASSLPGSYTGELFF. DNA of the CDR3: TGCGCCAGCAGCTTGCCCGGCTCCTACACCGGGGAGCTGTTTTTT.

Notes on this clone: The junction differs from germline at one of its ends, possibly a read error. The DNA for the CDR3 is TGCGCCAGCAGCGAGGATGGGGTCTATGACTACACCTTC. Protein sequence: CASSEDGVYDYTF. V usage is TRBV5-1 and J usage is TRBJ1-2, with D uncertain. The germline gives CDR1 SGHRS, CDR2 YFSETQ. The CDR3 contains 13 residues.

In this sample, this clone turned up a few times. The rearrangement links TRBV7-9 to TRBJ2-7, with D uncertain. Germline assignment: CDR1 SEHNR and CDR2 FQNEAQ (reference sequence). The CDR3 totals 12 residues. Trimming shortened V by 4 bases and J by 3 bases, and 7 bases separated the two germline ends. The DNA for the CDR3 is TGTGCCAGCAGCTCCAAGGGCTACGAGCAGTACTTC. It yields the protein CASSSKGYEQYF.

The J gene is TRBJ1-1, the V gene TRBV5-1, with D possibly matching TRBD1 (6 bases). Germline V lookup: CDR1 SGHRS, CDR2 YFSETQ. This CDR3 is built from 12 residues. V was trimmed by 2 bases and J by 7 bases, leaving 9 bases between them. This chain's CDR3 is CASSFRGFEAFF. CDR3 in DNA: TGCGCCAGCAGCTTTAGGGGGTTTGAAGCTTTCTTT. The full variable domain, in which reference TRBV5-1 and TRBJ1-1 provide the parts outside the CDR3, is KAGVTQTPRYLIKTRGQQVTLSCSPISGHRSVSWYQQTPGQGLQFLFEYFSETQRNKGNFPGRFSGRQFSNSRSEMNVSTLELGDSALYLCASSFRGFEAFFGQGTRLTVV.

This clone appeared a single time. The CDR3 here is CASSLVSSYGYTF. The CDR3 DNA sequence: TGTGCCAGCAGCTTGGTCAGCAGCTATGGCTACACCTTC. The chain links TRBV5-6 to TRBJ1-2; D is uncertain. The CDR3 contains 13 residues. CDR1 is SGHDT, CDR2 YYEEEE, per germline. Trimming stripped 0 bases from V and 4 bases from J, with 7 bases between.

The chain has TRBV9 and TRBJ2-5; D might be TRBD1 (5 bases). Trimming removed 0 bases from V and 3 bases from J, with 9 bases in between. CDR1 is SGDLS and CDR2 is YYNGEE in the germline V gene. The CDR3 consists of 14 residues. The DNA for the CDR3 is TGTGCCAGCAGCGTAGTAGGGGCCGAAGAGACCCAGTACTTC. This translates into CASSVVGAEETQYF.

The chain uses TRBV30 and TRBJ1-5; D remains unclear. The CDR3 extends over 18 amino acids. Trimming left V 0 bases short and J 0 bases short, with 18 bases between. Germline CDR1 GTSNPN, CDR2 SVGIG (reference sequence). CDR3 sequence (DNA): TGTGCCTGGAGTGTACCGGGAACGGCCTCGTATAGCAATCAGCCCCAGCATTTT. It specifies CAWSVPGTASYSNQPQHF.

The J gene is TRBJ1-4, the V gene TRBV28; a weak D match, TRBD1 (6 bases). V was shortened by 5 bases and J by 4 bases, with 14 bases between the two germline ends. CDR1 and CDR2 from the germline V gene are MDHEN and SYDVKM. The CDR3 contains 15 residues. Here the CDR3 DNA reads TGTGCCAGCAGTGGAAGTGACAGGATTAATGAAAAACTGTTTTTT. Protein: CASSGSDRINEKLFF.

By proportion, this clone is medium-sized (0.01 to 0.1%). The chain combines TRBV29-1 with TRBJ1-5, with D perhaps matching TRBD1 (5 bases). V dropped 5 bases and J dropped 4 bases, with 9 bases sitting between them. The germline gives CDR1 SQVTM, CDR2 ANQGSEA. The CDR3 runs to 12 residues. This CDR3 is CSVRQGNQPQHF. CDR3 in DNA: TGCAGCGTTCGGCAGGGTAATCAGCCCCAGCATTTT.

The CDR3 here is CASSWQTGANTHLSYEQYF. In DNA form, the CDR3 reads TGTGCCAGCAGCTGGCAGACAGGGGCCAATACCCACCTTTCCTACGAGCAGTACTTC. The chain uses TRBV11-2 and TRBJ2-7, with 8 bases lining up with TRBD1. V shed 4 bases and J 1 base; nucleotides not matched to a gene: 18. CDR1 SGHAT and CDR2 FQNNGV come from the germline V gene. There are 19 residues in the CDR3.

This chain joins TRBV21-1 and TRBJ2-7; the DNA was not compared with TRBD2, the D call given in the table. TRBV21-1 is a pseudogene. The CDR3 is made up of 12 amino acids. CDR3 residues: CASRGRIYEQYF. CDR3 bases: TGTGCCAGCAGAGGGAGAATCTACGAGCAGTACTTC.

The chain has TRBV6-1 and TRBJ1-5, with D possibly TRBD1 on 5 matching bases. The CDR3 totals 17 residues. With 2 bases removed from V and 1 base from J, the gap between germline ends came to 15 bases. The germline V gene encodes CDR1 MNHNS and CDR2 SASEGT. CDR3 in amino acids: CASSEHLFGTSNQPQHF. The CDR3 DNA reads TGTGCCAGCAGTGAACACCTTTTTGGGACCAGCAATCAGCCCCAGCATTTT.

This chain joins TRBV5-6 and TRBJ1-2; the match to TRBD1 covers 8 bases. Germline lookup yields CDR1 SGHDT and CDR2 YYEEEE. The CDR3 runs 16 residues. The V and J ends lost 2 bases and 4 bases, in that order; junction bases with no gene match: 10. The DNA of the CDR3 is TGTGCCAGCAGCTTATTTTACCATGGACAGGGCTATGGCTACACCTTC. Translating gives CASSLFYHGQGYGYTF.

There are a few counts of this clone. The CDR3 region has the DNA TGTGCCAGCAGCCTATCTACGGGACAGGCTCTACTATCACGTTCCGAGCAGTACTTC. Translating it yields CASSLSTGQALLSRSEQYF. The V call is TRBV27, the J call TRBJ2-7, with 8 bases lining up with TRBD1. Trimming at V came to 6 bases and at J to 6 bases, leaving 25 bases not matched to a gene. The CDR3 length is 19 residues. CDR1 and CDR2 from the germline V gene are MNHEY and SMNVEV (reference sequence).

The gene calls are TRBV5-1 and TRBJ2-3, with D possibly TRBD2 on 6 matching bases. Germline loops: CDR1 SGHRS, CDR2 YFSETQ. The CDR3 consists of 15 residues. Trimming cost V 3 bases and J 0 bases, with 11 bases left between them. CDR3: CASSSGGISTDTQYF. As DNA, the CDR3 is TGCGCCAGCAGCTCAGGAGGGATCAGCACAGATACGCAGTATTTT.

The genes are TRBV6-5 and TRBJ2-3, with 10 bases that match TRBD1. J gave up 11 bases and V 4 bases, and 9 bases lay outside the gene matches. This CDR3 region has 14 residues. Germline loops: CDR1 MNHEY, CDR2 SVGAGI. CDR3 protein: CASSSLGQGGRQYF. The CDR3 nucleotides read TGTGCCAGCAGTTCCCTCGGACAGGGGGGAAGGCAGTATTTT.

The chain uses TRBV5-4 and TRBJ2-5; TRBD2 agrees at 7 bases. Germline V gene sequence: CDR1 SGHNT, CDR2 YYREEE (reference sequence). V was pared by 5 bases and J by 3 bases, with 7 bases of the junction left unmatched. This CDR3 comprises 14 residues. CDR3 bases: TGTGCCAGCAGTCCCGGGGGGAGCAAAGAGACCCAGTACTTC. Protein product: CASSPGGSKETQYF.